The T cell receptor (beta chain) described here comes from a study of T cells in Graves' hyperthyroidism and ophthalmopathy. Study information: Blood from the periphery was taken at initial diagnosis, before any treatment.

There are many counts of this clonotype. Its antigen remains unidentified. The V and J ends lost 1 base and 6 bases respectively, with 10 bases between them. This CDR3 region has 14 residues. CDR1 and CDR2 (germline): SEHNR, FQNEAQ (reference sequence). What was amplified from RNA transcripts were TCR beta CDR3 regions. When the TCR CDR3 underwent first-round RT-PCR, the HTBI primer set was used. TCRdb called the multiplex PCR reads again in MiXCR, with one record for every CDR3 protein. The repertoire has hundreds of thousands of distinct CDR3 sequences, around 39% of them found once; the top ten carry about 8.9%. Patients counted as stable if ophthalmopathy did not develop within 18 months. Findings and caveats of the study: Progression to ophthalmopathy was predicted a median of about 6.6 months early. Expanded thyroid clonotypes (above 0.001) were mostly also found in blood.

The TCR comes from a man aged 18 to 29 with Graves' hyperthyroidism. J is TRBJ1-5 and V is TRBV7-9; unclear D gene. The sample comprised blood. Here the CDR3 reads CASSLGVRGQPQHF. In DNA, the CDR3 is TGTGCCAGCAGCTTAGGAGTCCGTGGTCAGCCCCAGCATTTT.